The 22 T cell receptor beta chains reported below all come from one sample, sequenced in a study of shared clonotypes between healthy human individuals (dated by TCRdb to the early 2020s). The library was obtained by the immunoSEQ multiplex PCR assay. Held by TCRdb, this immuneACCESS table contains in-frame sequences only and omits some clones. Under half of the omission traces to an unresolved V gene where checked; the cause of the rest is unknown. Counted in this sample were 600,000 to 750,000 clones; about nine tenths of them appeared once. 30% to 40% of the sample comes from the top ten. The sequencing sample was made of memory CD8+ T cells from PBMCs. Explained via the paper, the cell subset or site label denotes: CD45RO+ cells pooled with CCR7-negative TemRA cells. The origin of the receptors is a man aged 18 to 35 in good health. Some clones in this sample may be carry-over from other donors' samples.

In this sample, this clone turned up once. This chain links TRBV29-1 with TRBJ2-5, with 11 nucleotides matching TRBD2. This CDR3 contains 15 residues. Germline lookup yields CDR1 SQVTM and CDR2 ANQGSEA. V trimming: 4 bases; J trimming: 2 bases; junction bases outside the gene matches: 6. Here the CDR3 reads CSVGVAGGLQETQYF. DNA of the CDR3: TGCAGCGTTGGGGTAGCGGGAGGGTTACAAGAGACCCAGTACTTC.

The rearrangement joins TRBV27 to TRBJ2-5; D is ambiguous. The CDR3 spans 12 residues. The V and J ends lost 5 bases and 7 bases respectively, with 11 bases between them. The germline gives CDR1 MNHEY, CDR2 SMNVEV (reference sequence). This CDR3 reads CASSPGLPTQYF. Here the CDR3 DNA reads TGTGCCAGCAGTCCCGGCCTCCCGACCCAGTACTTC.

This chain connects TRBV7-9 to TRBJ2-3; a possible D gene is TRBD2 (5 bases). The CDR3 runs to 15 residues. V dropped 1 base and J dropped 2 bases, with 10 bases sitting between them. Looked up from germline, CDR1 is SEHNR and CDR2 is FQNEAQ (reference sequence). CDR3 in DNA: TGTGCCAGCAGCTTAGTAGGGCTAGCCACAGATACGCAGTATTTT. Amino acids: CASSLVGLATDTQYF.

This clone was seen once. The rearrangement links TRBV5-6 to TRBJ2-2; 12 bases align to TRBD2. The CDR3 has 16 residues. With 0 bases clipped from V and 5 bases from J, the junction kept 2 bases outside the gene matches. Germline V gene sequence: CDR1 SGHDT, CDR2 YYEEEE. The CDR3 bases are TGTGCCAGCAGCTTGGGACTAGCGGGAGTTACCGGGGAGCTGTTTTTT. Translated, it gives CASSLGLAGVTGELFF.

The chain carries TRBV5-8 and TRBJ2-4; D might be TRBD2 (6 bases). V was clipped by 2 bases and J by 0 bases, with 12 bases between them. The CDR3 length is 16 residues. The germline V gene encodes CDR1 SGHTS and CDR2 YDEGEE. The CDR3 here is CASSFWGDIAKNIQYF. Written as DNA, the CDR3 is TGTGCCAGCAGCTTTTGGGGGGATATAGCCAAAAACATTCAGTACTTC.

This CDR3 reads CASSEGGWNTEAFF. The CDR3 bases are TGTGCCAGCAGTGAGGGGGGATGGAACACTGAAGCTTTCTTT. The chain recombines TRBV27 with TRBJ1-1, with D perhaps matching TRBD1 (6 bases). V lost 5 bases, J lost 1 base, and 11 bases lay in between. The CDR3 has 14 residues. Germline V lookup: CDR1 MNHEY, CDR2 SMNVEV (reference sequence).

The V call is TRBV19, the J call TRBJ2-7; 10 bases map to TRBD2. CDR3 size: 15 residues. The trim removed 6 bases at V and 4 bases at J, leaving 9 bases unmatched. Per germline, CDR1 LNHDA and CDR2 SQIVND (reference sequence). The CDR3, as DNA: TGTGCCAGTAGGATAACTAGCGGGGAGAATTACGAGCAGTACTTC. It translates to CASRITSGENYEQYF.

V usage is TRBV15 and J usage is TRBJ1-2, with a weak D call TRBD1 (5 bases). This CDR3 has 14 amino acids. Germline CDR1 and CDR2: LNHNV and YYDKDF (reference sequence). The ends were cut back, 1 base at V and 4 bases at J, with 10 bases in the middle. CDR3 loop: CATSRAGHLYGYTF. The CDR3 nucleotides read TGTGCCACCAGCAGAGCCGGACACCTCTATGGCTACACCTTC.

This chain joins TRBV7-8 and TRBJ1-4, with no clear D. V was shortened by 1 base and J by 10 bases, with 19 bases between the two germline ends. The CDR3 is made up of 16 amino acids. CDR1 and CDR2 (germline): SGHVS, FQNEAQ. CDR3 bases: TGTGCCAGCAGCTTAGGTCAGGACCCTTATATAGGAAAACTGTTTTTT. Translated: CASSLGQDPYIGKLFF.

The CDR3 nucleotides are TGTGCCACTCTACATCGCTACGAGCAGTACTTC. This codes for CATLHRYEQYF. The V call is TRBV27, the J call TRBJ2-7, with D unresolved. Between the trimmed V and J ends, which lost 10 bases and 3 bases, there was a span of 10 bases. Looked up from germline, CDR1 is MNHEY and CDR2 is SMNVEV (reference sequence). The CDR3 is 11 amino acids.

This clone was picked up one time. The chain is built from TRBV4-1 and TRBJ2-5, with D perhaps assigned TRBD1 or TRBD2 (5 bases each). V dropped 1 base and J dropped 2 bases, with 14 bases sitting between them. This CDR3 contains 16 residues. From germline, CDR1 is MGHRA and CDR2 YSYEKL. DNA of the CDR3: TGCGCCAGCAGCCAAGTAAGCCCGGGACCTCAAGAGACCCAGTACTTC. It specifies CASSQVSPGPQETQYF.

This chain links TRBV6-5 with TRBJ1-5, with D unresolved. Germline V gene sequence: CDR1 MNHEY, CDR2 SVGAGI. The V gene lost 4 bases and the J gene lost 2 bases, with 9 bases spanning the gap. The length of the CDR3 is 14 residues. The CDR3 reads CASSWREGNQPQHF. The CDR3 coding sequence is TGTGCCAGCAGTTGGAGGGAGGGCAATCAGCCCCAGCATTTT.

The chain recombines TRBV4-3 with TRBJ2-1, with 9 bases identical to TRBD1. The CDR3 runs to 15 residues. After removal of 5 bases from V and 3 bases from J, the junction contained 5 bases not matched to a gene. Germline CDR1 is LGHNA and CDR2 is YSLEER. The CDR3 is CASSSRDRVYNEQFF. CDR3 nucleotides: TGCGCCAGCAGCAGCAGGGACAGGGTCTACAATGAGCAGTTCTTC.

V is TRBV27 and J is TRBJ1-2, with TRBD1 identical over 8 bases. Per germline, CDR1 MNHEY and CDR2 SMNVEV (reference sequence). CDR3 size: 14 residues. V shed 3 bases and J 0 bases; nucleotides not matched to a gene: 0. The DNA of the CDR3 is TGTGCCAGCAGTTTGGACAGGGCTAACTATGGCTACACCTTC. Amino acids: CASSLDRANYGYTF.

This chain links TRBV7-9 with TRBJ1-2, with D tentatively TRBD1 (6 bases). The CDR3 is made up of 12 amino acids. V was trimmed by 2 bases and J by 11 bases, leaving 12 bases between them. Germline V gene lookup returns CDR1 SEHNR and CDR2 FQNEAQ (reference sequence). The CDR3 loop is CASSLSSGQYTF. CDR3 coding DNA: TGTGCCAGCAGCTTATCCTCTGGACAGTACACCTTC.

The table lists this clone with a count of one. V and J are TRBV19 and TRBJ2-7; 8 bases fit TRBD1. V shed 5 bases and J 4 bases; nucleotides not matched to a gene: 10. The CDR3 consists of 15 residues. Germline V CDR1 and CDR2: LNHDA, SQIVND (reference sequence). CDR3 protein: CASSAGQGFGYEQYF. CDR3 bases: TGTGCCAGTAGTGCCGGACAGGGTTTTGGGTACGAGCAGTACTTC. The whole variable domain, remainder taken from reference TRBV19 and TRBJ2-7, is DGGITQSPKYLFRKEGQNVTLSCEQNLNHDAMYWYRQDPGQGLRLIYYSQIVNDFQKGDIAEGYSVSREKKESFPLTVTSAQKNPTAFYLCASSAGQGFGYEQYFGPGTRLTVT.

CDR3 protein: CATRSREGESSELFF. CDR3 sequence (DNA): TGTGCCACCCGCAGCCGGGAGGGCGAATCCTCGGAGCTGTTTTTT. The chain recombines TRBV11-2 with TRBJ2-2; 8 bases agree with TRBD2. Germline CDR1 reads SGHAT; CDR2 reads FQNNGV. The CDR3 consists of 15 residues. V trimming: 10 bases; J trimming: 10 bases; junction bases outside the gene matches: 17.

The V and J genes are TRBV11-2 and TRBJ1-3, with a tentative D call TRBD1 (5 bases). The CDR3 length is 15 residues. Germline V gene lookup returns CDR1 SGHAT and CDR2 FQNNGV. V was cut by 4 bases and J by 3 bases, with 13 bases left in between. CDR3 sequence (DNA): TGTGCCAGCAGCTCCCCTTGGGGGGGTGGAAACACCATATATTTT. Residues: CASSSPWGGGNTIYF.

The chain couples TRBV18 to TRBJ2-3; 12 bases line up with TRBD1. The germline gives CDR1 KGHSH, CDR2 LQKENI. The CDR3 has 19 amino acids. The V gene end was trimmed by 6 bases and the J gene end by 1 base; junction bases not matched to a gene: 14. The CDR3 bases are TGTGCCAGCTCCCGAGTCCGGGACAGGGGGCTTGAGGGCACAGATACGCAGTATTTT. Translating it yields CASSRVRDRGLEGTDTQYF. The variable domain in full, with the rest retrieved from reference TRBV18 and TRBJ2-3, is NAGVMQNPRHLVRRRGQEARLRCSPMKGHSHVYWYRQLPEEGLKFMVYLQKENIIDESGMPKERFSAEFPKEGPSILRIQQVVRGDSAAYFCASSRVRDRGLEGTDTQYFGPGTRLTVL.

The V gene is TRBV6-5, the J gene TRBJ1-1, with D unclear. The CDR3 spans 13 residues. V was shortened by 7 bases and J by 0 bases, with 9 bases between the two germline ends. Germline V gene sequence: CDR1 MNHEY, CDR2 SVGAGI. The chain's CDR3 is CASNGLMNTEAFF. Written as DNA, the CDR3 is TGTGCCAGCAATGGACTCATGAACACTGAAGCTTTCTTT.

The CDR3 bases are TGTGCCACCGCGGGACTAGCGGGAGTATCCTACAATGAGCAGTTCTTC. Translated, it gives CATAGLAGVSYNEQFF. V usage is TRBV10-3 and J usage is TRBJ2-1; 14 bases match TRBD2. The V gene end was trimmed by 10 bases and the J gene end by 1 base; junction bases not matched to a gene: 6. Per germline, CDR1 ENHRY and CDR2 SYGVKD. The length of the CDR3 is 16 residues.

The chain combines TRBV27 with TRBJ2-2; the match to TRBD1 covers 7 bases. Germline values: CDR1 MNHEY, CDR2 SMNVEV (reference sequence). V shed 2 bases, J shed 6 bases, and the junction held 3 bases outside the gene matches. The CDR3 extends over 14 amino acids. The CDR3 sequence: CASSLRGRAGELFF. The CDR3 DNA reads as TGTGCCAGCAGTTTAAGGGGGCGAGCCGGGGAGCTGTTTTTT.